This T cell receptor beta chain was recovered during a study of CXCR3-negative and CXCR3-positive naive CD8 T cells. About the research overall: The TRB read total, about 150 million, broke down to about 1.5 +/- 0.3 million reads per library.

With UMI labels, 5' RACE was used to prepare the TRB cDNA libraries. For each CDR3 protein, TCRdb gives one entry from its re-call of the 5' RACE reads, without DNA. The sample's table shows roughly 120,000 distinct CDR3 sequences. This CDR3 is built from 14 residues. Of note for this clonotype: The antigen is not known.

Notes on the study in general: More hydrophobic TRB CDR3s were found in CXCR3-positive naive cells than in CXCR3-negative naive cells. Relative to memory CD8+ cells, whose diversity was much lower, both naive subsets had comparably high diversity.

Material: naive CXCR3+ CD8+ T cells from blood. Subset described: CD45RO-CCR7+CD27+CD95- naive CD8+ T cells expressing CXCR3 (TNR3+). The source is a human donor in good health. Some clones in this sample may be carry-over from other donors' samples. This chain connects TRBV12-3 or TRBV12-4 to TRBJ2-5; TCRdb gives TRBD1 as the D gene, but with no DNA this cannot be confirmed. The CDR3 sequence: CASSLGSQLETQYF.